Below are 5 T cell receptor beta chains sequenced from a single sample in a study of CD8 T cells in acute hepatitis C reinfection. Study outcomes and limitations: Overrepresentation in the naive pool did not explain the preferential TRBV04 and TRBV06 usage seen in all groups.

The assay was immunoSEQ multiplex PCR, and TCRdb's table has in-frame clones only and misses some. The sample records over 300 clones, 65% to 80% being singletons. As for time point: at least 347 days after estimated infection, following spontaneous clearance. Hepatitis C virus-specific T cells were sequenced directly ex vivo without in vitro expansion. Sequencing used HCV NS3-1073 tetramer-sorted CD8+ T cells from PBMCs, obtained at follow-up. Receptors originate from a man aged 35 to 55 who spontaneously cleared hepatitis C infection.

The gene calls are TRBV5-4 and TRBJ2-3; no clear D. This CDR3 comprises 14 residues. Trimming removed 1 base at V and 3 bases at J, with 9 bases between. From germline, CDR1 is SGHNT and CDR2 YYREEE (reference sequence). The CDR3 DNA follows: TGTGCCAGCAGCTTGTGGGTCCAAACAGATACGCAGTATTTT. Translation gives CASSLWVQTDTQYF.

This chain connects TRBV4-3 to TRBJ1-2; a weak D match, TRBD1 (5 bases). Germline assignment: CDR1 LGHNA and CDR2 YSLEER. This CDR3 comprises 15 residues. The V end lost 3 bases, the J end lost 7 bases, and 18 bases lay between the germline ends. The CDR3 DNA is TGCGCCAGCAGCCAGGACTCGGGGGGGTTTGGTGGCTACACCTTC. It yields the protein CASSQDSGGFGGYTF.

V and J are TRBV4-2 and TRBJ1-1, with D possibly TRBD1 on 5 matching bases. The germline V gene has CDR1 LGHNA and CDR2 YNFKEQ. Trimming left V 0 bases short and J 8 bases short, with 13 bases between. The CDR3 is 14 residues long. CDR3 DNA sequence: TGTGCCAGCAGCCAAGAAGAGGGGCCTATCGAAGCTTTCTTT. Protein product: CASSQEEGPIEAFF.

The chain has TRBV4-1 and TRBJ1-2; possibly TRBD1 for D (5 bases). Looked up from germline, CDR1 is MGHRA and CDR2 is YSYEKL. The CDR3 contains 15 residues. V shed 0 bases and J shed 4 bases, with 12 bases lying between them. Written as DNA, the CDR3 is TGCGCCAGCAGCCAAGAGTTGGGGACGGGCTATGGCTACACCTTC. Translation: CASSQELGTGYGYTF.

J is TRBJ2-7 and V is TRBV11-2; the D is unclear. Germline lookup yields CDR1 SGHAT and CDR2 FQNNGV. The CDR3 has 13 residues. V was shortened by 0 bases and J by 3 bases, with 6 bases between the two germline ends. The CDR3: CASSLDLSYEQYF. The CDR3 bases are TGTGCCAGCAGCTTAGACTTGAGCTACGAGCAGTACTTC.